The subject of this entry is one TCR beta chain. Its specificity is not known. Clones were sequenced by immunoSEQ multiplex PCR, and TCRdb holds only the in-frame ones, with some missing. The sample lists roughly 60,000 clones; approximately 90% were seen once. This entry comes from a study of OX40 agonist ivuxolimab in advanced cancers. Study observations and caveats: Among the least clonally expanded were partial responders at 0.1-3.0 mg/kg.

The material sequenced was CD4+ or CD8+ T cells sorted from blood, taken in a trial of the OX40 agonist ivuxolimab. This clonotype was sampled from an adult with an advanced solid tumor such as melanoma, head and neck, liver or kidney cancer.

CDR3 in amino acids: CASMGAGVGYTF. DNA for the CDR3: TGTGCCAGTATGGGAGCAGGGGTTGGCTACACCTTC. The chain recombines TRBV19 with TRBJ1-2; tentative D call: TRBD1 (6 bases). The V end lost 7 bases, the J end lost 7 bases, and 13 bases lay between the germline ends. This CDR3 has 12 residues. Germline CDR1 reads LNHDA; CDR2 reads SQIVND (reference sequence).